The present entry profiles one TCR beta chain with its context. What it recognizes is unknown. V was clipped by 3 bases and J by 1 base, with 10 bases between them. The CDR3 runs 14 residues. This sample is part of a study of response to subunit inactivated influenza vaccine. Study observations and caveats: Authors suggested seasonal influenza vaccinations each recruit few new T cells.

Each CDR3 protein is one row after TCRdb ran MiXCR on the RT-PCR reads. The repertoire consists of approximately 530,000 distinct CDR3 sequences, with over 10% occurring once and the leading ten covering less than 15%. The origin of this receptor is a man aged 45-65 years who received an inactivated influenza vaccine. The chain links TRBV12-3 or TRBV12-4 to TRBJ2-7; D not resolved. The sequenced sample was PBMCs from blood, obtained 40 to 50 days after vaccination. CDR3 DNA sequence: TGTGCCAGCAGTTTTGGTTACGCTTCCTACGAGCAGTACTTC. It specifies CASSFGYASYEQYF.